The 6 T cell receptor beta chains given below trace back to one sample, sequenced in a study of human T cells and chemical hapten exposure. MiXCR, run by TCRdb on the RACE reads, gives a single entry per CDR3 protein. Among roughly 120,000 distinct CDR3 sequences listed, 9.2% were seen once. This sample's time point: patch test 2, 6 weeks after DPC sensitization. The treatment: therapeutic diphenylcyclopropenone sensitization with weekly scalp DPC. The sample was whole blood, taken in connection with sensitization to the hapten diphenylcyclopropenone (DPC). These receptors all stem from a woman in her thirties or forties with alopecia areata. Some clones in this sample may be carry-over from other donors' samples.

This clonotype was counted between two and nine times. The V call is TRBV10-1, the J call TRBJ1-5, with D uncertain. With 7 bases removed from V and 0 bases from J, the gap between germline ends came to 7 bases. CDR3 length equals 13 residues. Germline CDR1 reads WNHNN; CDR2 reads SYGVQD (reference sequence). The CDR3 DNA reads TGCGCCAGCATCGTCTGTAGCAATCAGCCCCAGCATTTT. This gives the protein CASIVCSNQPQHF.

Ten or more counts support this clonotype. This chain uses TRBV6-5 with TRBJ2-7; D tentatively reads TRBD1 or TRBD2 (5 bases each). The CDR3 covers 15 residues. Trimming stripped 2 bases from V and 2 bases from J, with 13 bases between. CDR1 MNHEY and CDR2 SVGAGI come from the germline V gene. As DNA, the CDR3 is TGTGCCAGCAGTTACGGCCCGGGACGGACCTACGAGCAGTACTTC. Amino acid sequence: CASSYGPGRTYEQYF.

This clonotype was recorded many times. V is TRBV10-3 and J is TRBJ2-3, with 9 nucleotides matching TRBD1. The junction had 10 bases not matched to a gene; V was cut back by 3 bases and J by 6 bases. Germline values: CDR1 ENHRY, CDR2 SYGVKD. This CDR3 region has 16 residues. The CDR3 region is CAISDFGTGSRDTQYF. The CDR3 coding sequence is TGTGCCATCAGTGATTTCGGGACAGGGTCGAGGGATACGCAGTATTTT.

This clonotype has more than one count but fewer than ten. The rearrangement uses TRBV7-2 and TRBJ2-1; D remains ambiguous. The CDR3 runs 13 residues. Germline V lookup: CDR1 SGHTA, CDR2 FQGNSA. The V and J ends lost 1 base and 6 bases respectively, with 7 bases between them. CDR3 protein: CASSLGPINEQFF. The CDR3 nucleotides are TGTGCCAGCAGCTTAGGACCAATCAATGAGCAGTTCTTC. The full variable domain, rest sourced from reference TRBV7-2 and TRBJ2-1, is GAGVSQSPSNKVTEKGKDVELRCDPISGHTALYWYRQSLGQGLEFLIYFQGNSAPDKSGLPSDRFSAERTGGSVSTLTIQRTQQEDSAVYLCASSLGPINEQFFGPGTRLTVL.

This clonotype was counted many times. CDR3 sequence: CSVPTGPGYTF. The CDR3, as DNA: TGCAGCGTCCCCACAGGGCCTGGCTACACCTTC. The V call is TRBV29-1, the J call TRBJ1-2; D is possibly TRBD1 (6 bases). V was shortened by 6 bases and J by 7 bases, with 12 bases between the two germline ends. CDR3 length: 11 residues. Germline CDR1 SQVTM, CDR2 ANQGSEA.

The chain is built from TRBV6-1 and TRBJ1-5, with D possibly being TRBD1 (6 bases). The V gene lost 4 bases and the J gene lost 1 base, with 11 bases spanning the gap. Per the germline V gene, CDR1 is MNHNS and CDR2 is SASEGT. CDR3 length: 15 amino acids. The CDR3: CASSGRQASNQPQHF. The CDR3 nucleotides read TGTGCCAGCAGTGGACGACAGGCCAGCAATCAGCCCCAGCATTTT.